The rows below give T cell receptor beta chains drawn from one sample of a study of post-analysis software for immune sequencing data. TCRdb reprocessed the PCR reads via MiXCR and lists one record per CDR3 protein. The sample holds 740,000 or so distinct CDR3 sequences, approximately 53% seen once. The sequencing input was blood. Receptors originate from a girl aged 5-17 years with multiple sclerosis. The CDR3 runs from the conserved cysteine through the conserved F or W. The D gene is left open where the match is weak. Where a row states a size, it is once, few, many or the class of an expanded clone; other rows omit it.

j_gene,abundance,v_gene,d_gene,CDR3aa,CDR3nt
TRBJ2-7,.,TRBV29-1,.,CSVRTIAYEQYF,TGCAGCGTTCGGACAATTGCCTACGAGCAGTACTTC
TRBJ2-1,.,TRBV6-6,TRBD2,CASSLAGGDNYNEQFF,TGTGCCAGCAGCCTAGCGGGAGGCGACAACTACAATGAGCAGTTCTTC
TRBJ1-5,.,TRBV6-6,.,CASSYLGYSNQPQHF,TGTGCCAGCAGTTACTTAGGATATAGCAATCAGCCCCAGCATTTT
TRBJ1-5,few,TRBV7-9,TRBD1,CASSHGQGGPQPQHF,TGTGCCAGCAGCCATGGACAGGGCGGTCCCCAGCCCCAGCATTTT
TRBJ2-5,.,TRBV7-9,.,CASSVRGPQETQYF,TGTGCCAGCAGCGTCAGGGGCCCCCAAGAGACCCAGTACTTC
TRBJ2-3,.,TRBV27,.,CASTLRDGVADTQYF,TGTGCCAGCACCCTTCGTGATGGCGTGGCAGATACGCAGTATTTT
TRBJ2-7,.,TRBV21-1,.,CASNIRDVYYEQYF,TGTGCCAGCAACATTAGGGATGTCTACTACGAGCAGTACTTC
TRBJ2-1,.,TRBV11-2,TRBD2,CASSSPRRGGSASYNEQFF,TGTGCCAGCAGCTCCCCCCGACGGGGCGGGAGTGCCTCCTACAATGAGCAGTTCTTC
TRBJ2-1,few,TRBV4-1,TRBD2,CASSQDSGSYNEQFF,TGCGCCAGCAGCCAAGATAGCGGGAGCTACAATGAGCAGTTCTTC
TRBJ2-1,few,TRBV29-1,TRBD1,CSVETGVNEQFF,TGCAGCGTGGAGACAGGGGTAAATGAGCAGTTCTTC
TRBJ2-5,.,TRBV13,.,CASSGRGTQETQYF,TGTGCCAGCAGCGGTCGGGGTACACAAGAGACCCAGTACTTC
TRBJ1-1,.,TRBV6-5,.,CASSYARVRTALNTGAFF,TGTGCCAGCAGTTACGCCAGGGTTCGGACAGCCCTTAACACTGGAGCTTTCTTT
TRBJ2-2,.,TRBV20-1,.,CSATRSGELFF,TGCAGTGCTACTCGGTCCGGGGAGCTGTTTTTT
TRBJ1-2,.,TRBV12-3/TRBV12-4,.,CASTRKGGNYGYTF,TGTGCCAGCACTAGAAAGGGGGGAAACTATGGCTACACCTTC
TRBJ2-5,many,TRBV7-9,TRBD2,CASSNPDPQTSGHLRETQYF,TGTGCCAGCAGCAACCCAGACCCGCAGACTAGCGGACATTTGCGAGAGACCCAGTACTTC
TRBJ2-5,few,TRBV10-3,TRBD1,CAISHRTGQETQYF,TGTGCCATCAGCCATCGGACAGGGCAAGAGACCCAGTACTTC
TRBJ1-1,.,TRBV29-1,.,CSVEGLRVNTEAFF,TGCAGCGTTGAAGGGCTCAGGGTGAACACTGAAGCTTTCTTT
TRBJ2-1,.,TRBV6-5,TRBD1,CASSQRDRGVYEQFF,TGTGCCAGCAGTCAGAGGGACAGGGGGGTTTACGAGCAGTTCTTC